This T cell receptor (beta chain) comes out of a study of shared clonotypes between healthy human individuals. In CD8 memory, CD45RO+ cells were put together with CCR7-negative CD45RA+ TemRA cells. To note about this clone: The sample carries other DNA sequences with the same CDR3.

Per the authors' pipeline: For the immunoSEQ data, sequences were junction-only without quality scores, so filtering differed. The data were produced by immunoSEQ multiplex PCR, yet TCRdb's version contains in-frame clones alone and is incomplete. The DNA was the basis for D and trimming; V, J and clone size are from that table. Among hundreds of thousands of clones listed, around 87% were seen once. Germline V gene sequence: CDR1 MNHEY, CDR2 SVGAGI. V shed 0 bases and J shed 3 bases, with 9 bases lying between them. The CDR3 is 14 amino acids. Sequencing input: memory CD8+ T cells sorted from blood. Stated subset: CD45RO+ cells pooled with CCR7-negative TemRA cells. The source of this sequence is a man aged 18 to 29 in good health. V and J are TRBV6-5 and TRBJ2-7; D may match TRBD1 or TRBD2 (5 bases each). CDR3 residues: CASSYSGTVYEQYF. The CDR3 DNA follows: TGTGCCAGCAGTTACTCTGGGACGGTCTACGAGCAGTACTTC.